This T cell receptor beta chain was obtained from a study of T cells in localized non-small cell lung cancer. Germline values: CDR1 SGHTA, CDR2 FQGNSA. This CDR3 contains 14 residues. V was clipped by 5 bases and J by 2 bases, with 10 bases between them. This table comes from immunoSEQ multiplex PCR, and its TCRdb copy is limited to in-frame clones, with some not included. The repertoire holds approximately 41,000 clones, with 70% to 90% as singletons. Sequenced here: peripheral blood, sampled before any cancer treatment. The source of this sequence is a woman aged 18 to 55 with stage III lung adenocarcinoma. This chain connects TRBV7-2 to TRBJ1-3, with TRBD1 as a possible D gene (6 bases). CDR3 DNA: TGTGCCAGCAGCATTACAGGGACTGGAAACACCATATATTTT. It codes for CASSITGTGNTIYF. Full variable domain (outside the CDR3, taken from reference TRBV7-2 and TRBJ1-3): GAGVSQSPSNKVTEKGKDVELRCDPISGHTALYWYRQSLGQGLEFLIYFQGNSAPDKSGLPSDRFSAERTGGSVSTLTIQRTQQEDSAVYLCASSITGTGNTIYFGEGSWLTVV.